The source of this TCR beta chain is a study of CD8+ T cells in alopecia areata. In the study overall: Treated patients swallowed 5 to 10 mg of oral tofacitinib twice daily.

Once RNA had been extracted, it was reverse transcribed into cDNA to act as the sequencing template. The data were produced by immunoSEQ multiplex PCR, yet TCRdb's version contains in-frame clones alone and is incomplete. The sample lists a few hundred thousand clones, 30% to 40% occurring once. Sample treatment: oral pan-JAK inhibitor, 5-10 mg twice daily. Germline CDR1 is SEHNR and CDR2 is FQNEAQ (reference sequence). The CDR3 is 14 amino acids. V lost 3 bases, J lost 4 bases, and 3 bases stayed unmatched. The material was CD4+ T cells sorted from blood, obtained between weeks 30 and 35, from a patient treated with tofacitinib. This receptor was obtained from a human donor with alopecia areata. The chain employs TRBV7-9 and TRBJ1-2; 9 nucleotides align to TRBD1. The CDR3 loop reads CASSLGQGVYGYTF. Here the CDR3 DNA reads TGTGCCAGCAGCTTGGGACAGGGTGTCTATGGCTACACCTTC.